This T cell receptor beta chain is from a study of cytomegalovirus exposure and HLA in healthy donors. Method: immunoSEQ multiplex PCR; TCRdb's copy keeps in-frame clones and lacks some. The table shows 55,000 to 65,000 clones, with 85% to 95% occurring only once. Study-level results: Cytomegalovirus-associated TCR beta chains were listed, numbering some 180.

Note on this clone: Its antigen is not known.

Sequenced: PBMCs. This TCR came from a woman younger than 35 in good health and CMV-seropositive.

The CDR3 DNA sequence: TGTGCCAGCAGTTACTCGAGACGGAGCTCCTACGAGCAGTACTTC. Protein: CASSYSRRSSYEQYF. This chain uses TRBV6-6 with TRBJ2-7; D is unresolved. V lost 0 bases, J lost 0 bases, and 9 bases lay in between. From germline, CDR1 is MNHNY and CDR2 SVGAGI (reference sequence). The CDR3 sequence is 15 residues long.